This T cell receptor (beta chain) comes out of a study of CD8 T cells in ankylosing spondylitis. Study findings and constraints: Disease-linked clones displayed a CD8+ phenotype and appeared relatively rarely in peripheral blood.

For this clonotype: Its cognate antigen is unknown.

V lost 8 bases and J lost 7; bases outside the gene matches: 5. The CDR3 runs to 14 residues. As the method for making TCR beta libraries, quantitative 5'-RACE with molecular barcodes was used. TCRdb re-derived calls from the 5' RACE reads in MiXCR, one entry per CDR3 protein. The top ten clones hold 13% of a sample with about 360,000 distinct CDR3 sequences, roughly 22% of them seen once. This receptor was obtained from a male donor with ankylosing spondylitis or in good health (not recorded which). The chain is built from TRBV12-3 or TRBV12-4 and TRBJ2-1, with 13 positions matching TRBD2. Sequenced material: blood, either unsorted or a sorted T cell fraction (not recorded which). The DNA of the CDR3 is TGTGCCAGCGCCCTGACTAGCGGGGGGAATGAGCAGTTCTTC. Its protein product is CASALTSGGNEQFF.